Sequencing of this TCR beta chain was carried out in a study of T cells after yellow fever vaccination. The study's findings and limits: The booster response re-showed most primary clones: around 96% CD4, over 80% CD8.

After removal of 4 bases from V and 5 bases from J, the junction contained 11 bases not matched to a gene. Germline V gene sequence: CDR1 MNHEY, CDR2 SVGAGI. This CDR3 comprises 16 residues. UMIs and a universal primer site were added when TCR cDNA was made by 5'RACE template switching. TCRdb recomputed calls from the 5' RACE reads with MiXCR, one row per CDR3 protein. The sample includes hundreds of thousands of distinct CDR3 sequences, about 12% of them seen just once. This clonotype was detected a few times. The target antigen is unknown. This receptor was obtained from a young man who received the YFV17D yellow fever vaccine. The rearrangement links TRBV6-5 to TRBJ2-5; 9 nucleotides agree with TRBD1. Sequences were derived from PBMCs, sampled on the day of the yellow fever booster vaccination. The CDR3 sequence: CASSSLTGGLSETQYF. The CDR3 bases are TGTGCCAGCAGTTCCTTGACAGGGGGTCTCTCCGAGACCCAGTACTTC.